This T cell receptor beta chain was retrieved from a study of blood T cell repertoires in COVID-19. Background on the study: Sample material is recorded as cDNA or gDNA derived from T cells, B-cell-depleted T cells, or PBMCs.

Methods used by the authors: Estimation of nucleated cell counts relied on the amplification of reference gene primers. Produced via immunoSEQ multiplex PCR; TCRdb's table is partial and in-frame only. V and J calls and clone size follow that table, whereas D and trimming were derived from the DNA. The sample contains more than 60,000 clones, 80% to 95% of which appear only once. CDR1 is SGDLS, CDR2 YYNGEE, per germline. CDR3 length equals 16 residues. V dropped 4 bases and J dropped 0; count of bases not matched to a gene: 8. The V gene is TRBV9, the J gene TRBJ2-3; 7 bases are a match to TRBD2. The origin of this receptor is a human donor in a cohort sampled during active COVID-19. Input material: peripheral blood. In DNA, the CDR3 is TGTGCCAGCAGCTCGCGGGGGTCCCCTAGCACAGATACGCAGTATTTT. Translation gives CASSSRGSPSTDTQYF.